This is a list of T cell receptor beta chains from one sample in a study of T-cell memory formation after mild COVID-19. One entry per CDR3 protein results from TCRdb running MiXCR on the 5' RACE reads. The sample carries approximately 290,000 distinct CDR3 sequences, approximately 19% recorded once. Sequences were obtained from PBMCs or a T cell subset sorted from them (not recorded which). The receptor set was obtained from a young man who had mild COVID-19 (a few samples of this study predate the infection). Cell type and time point are not known. Both conserved end residues are part of each CDR3. A D gene is named only where the DNA matches it firmly. Clone size appears in some rows only: once, few, many, or a class for an expanded clone.

clone_size j_call d_call v_call cdr3_aa cdr3_nt
many TRBJ2-7 . TRBV5-1 CASSSGAREQYF TGCGCCAGCAGCTCGGGGGCTCGTGAGCAGTACTTC
many TRBJ1-2 . TRBV5-6 CASSLGANYGYTF TGTGCCAGCAGTCTCGGGGCTAATTATGGCTACACCTTC
. TRBJ1-1 . TRBV18 CASSPNGISTEAFF TGTGCCAGCTCACCTAACGGGATTAGCACTGAAGCTTTCTTT
many TRBJ2-1 TRBD2 TRBV5-1 CASRALADTYNEQFF TGCGCCAGCAGGGCACTAGCGGACACGTACAATGAGCAGTTCTTC
few TRBJ2-7 . TRBV7-3 CASSLGGAHTEQYF TGTGCCAGCAGCTTAGGGGGGGCCCACACCGAGCAGTACTTC
few TRBJ2-1 . TRBV27 CASGFVESGNEQFF TGTGCCAGCGGTTTCGTTGAGTCGGGGAATGAGCAGTTCTTC
many TRBJ1-6 TRBD1 TRBV6-5 CASSYSGQLYNSPLHF TGTGCCAGCAGTTACTCGGGACAGCTCTATAATTCACCCCTCCACTTT
. TRBJ2-2 . TRBV7-3 CASSFSPGTGELFF TGTGCCAGCAGCTTCTCCCCCGGCACCGGGGAGCTGTTTTTT
. TRBJ2-7 TRBD1 TRBV7-2 CASSSPPGQLYEQYF TGTGCCAGCAGCTCCCCCCCGGGACAGCTCTACGAGCAGTACTTC
. TRBJ2-1 . TRBV5-1 CTSRSGEAYNEQFF TGCACCAGCAGATCAGGGGAAGCCTACAATGAGCAGTTCTTC
many TRBJ2-1 . TRBV29-1 CSVVGGLSYNEQFF TGCAGCGTTGTAGGGGGTCTTTCCTACAATGAGCAGTTCTTC
few TRBJ1-5 . TRBV7-3 CASSFQGWAQPQHF TGTGCCAGCAGCTTTCAGGGTTGGGCTCAGCCCCAGCATTTT
few TRBJ2-3 . TRBV7-9 CASRSFTDTQYF TGTGCCAGCAGGTCCTTCACAGATACGCAGTATTTT
. TRBJ1-4 . TRBV5-1 CASSLARGVGEKLFF TGCGCCAGCAGCTTGGCACGAGGGGTCGGTGAAAAACTGTTTTTT
. TRBJ2-1 TRBD2 TRBV29-1 CSVDLTSGGYNEQFF TGCAGCGTCGACCTAACTAGCGGGGGCTACAATGAGCAGTTCTTC
once TRBJ1-1 TRBD1 TRBV4-3 CASSQDRAGGQAFF TGCGCCAGCAGCCAAGATCGGGCAGGGGGACAAGCTTTCTTT
once TRBJ2-3 TRBD2 TRBV20-1 CSARGTSGAPYTQYF TGCAGTGCTAGAGGGACTAGCGGGGCCCCATATACGCAGTATTTT
many TRBJ2-6 . TRBV29-1 CSVERDTDSGANVLTF TGCAGCGTTGAGAGGGACACTGACTCTGGGGCCAACGTCCTGACTTTC
. TRBJ2-3 . TRBV5-1 CASSLALPRDTQYF TGCGCCAGCAGCCTTGCTCTACCAAGGGATACGCAGTATTTT
few TRBJ1-2 TRBD1 TRBV11-1 CASSSYPSRDRDDYGYTF TGTGCCAGCAGCTCCTACCCGTCCCGGGACAGGGACGACTATGGCTACACCTTC
. TRBJ1-1 . TRBV6-5 CASSFQGLNTEAFF TGTGCCAGCAGTTTCCAGGGGCTGAACACTGAAGCTTTCTTT
. TRBJ1-6 . TRBV7-6 CASSPDPKQFNSPLHF TGTGCCAGCAGCCCCGACCCGAAACAGTTTAATTCACCCCTCCACTTT
few TRBJ2-2 TRBD1 TRBV5-1 CASSEGPGTGDSGELFF TGCGCCAGCAGCGAAGGTCCCGGGACAGGGGATTCCGGGGAGCTGTTTTTT
few TRBJ2-3 . TRBV6-5 CASSPPGALGDTQYF TGTGCCAGCAGCCCCCCGGGGGCCCTCGGGGATACGCAGTATTTT
few TRBJ1-2 . TRBV20-1 CSGQEGLTNYGYTF TGCAGCGGGCAGGAGGGGCTTACTAACTATGGCTACACCTTC
few TRBJ1-2 . TRBV7-9 CASSFEGLLIEFGYTF TGTGCCAGCAGCTTCGAGGGCCTACTAATCGAATTTGGCTACACCTTC
. TRBJ1-5 . TRBV4-1 CASSHIGEEGQPQHF TGCGCCAGCAGCCATATCGGGGAGGAGGGTCAGCCCCAGCATTTT
few TRBJ2-1 . TRBV2 CASIASHLPNEQFF TGTGCCAGCATTGCATCGCATTTACCCAATGAGCAGTTCTTC
. TRBJ2-1 TRBD1 TRBV7-2 CASSKTGHNEQFF TGTGCCAGCAGCAAGACAGGGCACAATGAGCAGTTCTTC
. TRBJ1-6 TRBD1 TRBV6-1 CASSMRWGDRAANSPLHF TGTGCCAGCTCCATGAGATGGGGCGACAGGGCCGCTAATTCACCCCTCCACTTT
many TRBJ2-5 . TRBV9 CASSVYSGTNQETQYF TGTGCCAGCAGCGTATACTCCGGGACCAACCAAGAGACCCAGTACTTC
. TRBJ1-5 TRBD1 TRBV15 CATSAPTGANQPQHF TGTGCCACCAGCGCACCGACAGGGGCGAATCAGCCCCAGCATTTT
. TRBJ1-1 . TRBV7-6 CASSLIPGANTEAFF TGTGCCAGCAGCTTAATTCCAGGGGCGAACACTGAAGCTTTCTTT
many TRBJ2-2 . TRBV7-2 CASSLKSAGELFF TGTGCCAGCAGCTTAAAGTCGGCCGGGGAGCTGTTTTTT
. TRBJ2-5 . TRBV12-3/TRBV12-4 CASSFDAREETQYF TGTGCCAGCAGTTTCGACGCAAGGGAAGAGACCCAGTACTTC
. TRBJ2-5 . TRBV4-3 CDSSQERGGQETQYF TGCGACAGCAGCCAAGAAAGGGGGGGACAAGAGACCCAGTACTTC